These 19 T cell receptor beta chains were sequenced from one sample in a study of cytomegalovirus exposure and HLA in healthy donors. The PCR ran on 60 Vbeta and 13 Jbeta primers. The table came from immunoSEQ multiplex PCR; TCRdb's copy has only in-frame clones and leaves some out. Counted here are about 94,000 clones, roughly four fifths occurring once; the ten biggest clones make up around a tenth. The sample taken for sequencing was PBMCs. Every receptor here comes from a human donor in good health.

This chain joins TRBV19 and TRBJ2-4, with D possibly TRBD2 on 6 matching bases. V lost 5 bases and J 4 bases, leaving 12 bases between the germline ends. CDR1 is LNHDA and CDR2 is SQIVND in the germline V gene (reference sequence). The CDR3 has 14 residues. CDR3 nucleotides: TGTGCCAGTAGTTCCCGTGGAGGGAAAAACATTCAGTACTTC. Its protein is CASSSRGGKNIQYF.

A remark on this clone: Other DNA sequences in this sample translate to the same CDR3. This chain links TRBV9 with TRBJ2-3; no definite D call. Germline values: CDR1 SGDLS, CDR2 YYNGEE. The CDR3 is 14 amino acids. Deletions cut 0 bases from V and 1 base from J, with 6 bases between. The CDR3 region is CASSVGQGTDTQYF. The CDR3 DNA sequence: TGTGCCAGCAGCGTAGGCCAGGGCACAGATACGCAGTATTTT.

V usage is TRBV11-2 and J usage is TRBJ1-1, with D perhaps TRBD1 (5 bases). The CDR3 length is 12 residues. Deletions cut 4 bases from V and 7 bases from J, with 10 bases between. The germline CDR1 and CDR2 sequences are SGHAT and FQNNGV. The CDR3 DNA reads TGTGCCAGCAGCTCCAACGGGGGTGAAGCTTTCTTT. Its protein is CASSSNGGEAFF.

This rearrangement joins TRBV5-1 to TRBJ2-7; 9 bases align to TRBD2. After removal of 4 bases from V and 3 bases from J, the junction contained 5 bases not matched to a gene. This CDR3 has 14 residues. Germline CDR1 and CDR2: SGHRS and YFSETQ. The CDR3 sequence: CASSPRTSDYEQYF. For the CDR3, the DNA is TGCGCCAGCAGCCCCCGGACTAGCGACTACGAGCAGTACTTC.

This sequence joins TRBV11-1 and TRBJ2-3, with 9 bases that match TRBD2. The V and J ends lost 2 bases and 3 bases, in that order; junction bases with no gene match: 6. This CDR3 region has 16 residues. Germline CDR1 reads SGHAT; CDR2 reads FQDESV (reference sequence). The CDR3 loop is CASSLFTGLATDTQYF. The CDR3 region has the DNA TGTGCCAGCAGCTTATTTACGGGACTAGCAACAGATACGCAGTATTTT. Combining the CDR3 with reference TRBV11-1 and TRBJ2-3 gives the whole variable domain EAEVAQSPRYKITEKSQAVAFWCDPISGHATLYWYRQILGQGPELLVQFQDESVVDDSQLPKDRFSAERLKGVDSTLKIQPAELGDSAMYLCASSLFTGLATDTQYFGPGTRLTVL.

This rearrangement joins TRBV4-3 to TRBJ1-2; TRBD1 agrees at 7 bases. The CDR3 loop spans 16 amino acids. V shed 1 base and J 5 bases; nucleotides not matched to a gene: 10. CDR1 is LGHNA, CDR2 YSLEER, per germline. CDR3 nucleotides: TGCGCCAGCAGCCAAGTGGGGCAGGGGGGTTGGTATGGCTACACCTTC. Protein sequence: CASSQVGQGGWYGYTF.

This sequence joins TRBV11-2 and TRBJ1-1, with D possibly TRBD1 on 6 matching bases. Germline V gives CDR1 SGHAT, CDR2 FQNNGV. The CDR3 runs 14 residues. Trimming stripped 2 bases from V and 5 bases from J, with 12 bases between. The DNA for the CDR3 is TGTGCCAGCAGCTTACAACAGGGTGGGACTGAAGCTTTCTTT. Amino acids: CASSLQQGGTEAFF.

The CDR3 DNA reads TGTGCCAGCAGCTTTACACAGGGGGCGGATTACGAGCAGTACTTC. Its protein product is CASSFTQGADYEQYF. The V gene is TRBV7-8, the J gene TRBJ2-7, with 9 bases fitting TRBD1. Trimming at V came to 3 bases and at J to 4 bases, leaving 7 bases not matched to a gene. The CDR3 runs 15 residues. Germline V gene sequence: CDR1 SGHVS, CDR2 FQNEAQ. Supplemented by reference TRBV7-8 and TRBJ2-7, the full variable domain reads GAGVSQSPRYKVAKRGQDVALRCDPISGHVSLFWYQQALGQGPEFLTYFQNEAQLDKSGLPSDRFFAERPEGSVSTLKIQRTQQEDSAVYLCASSFTQGADYEQYFGPGTRLTVT.

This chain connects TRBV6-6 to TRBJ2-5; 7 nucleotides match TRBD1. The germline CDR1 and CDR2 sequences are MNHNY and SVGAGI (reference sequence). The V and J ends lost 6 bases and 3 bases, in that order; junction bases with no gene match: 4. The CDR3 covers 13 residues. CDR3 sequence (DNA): TGTGCCAGCAGACCGGGACAGAAAGAGACCCAGTACTTC. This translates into CASRPGQKETQYF.

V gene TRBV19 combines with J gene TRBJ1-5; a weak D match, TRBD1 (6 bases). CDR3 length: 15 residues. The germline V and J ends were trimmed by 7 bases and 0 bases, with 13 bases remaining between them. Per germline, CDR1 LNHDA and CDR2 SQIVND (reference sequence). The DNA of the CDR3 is TGTGCCAGTATTAGGGACAACCATAGCAATCAGCCCCAGCATTTT. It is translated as CASIRDNHSNQPQHF.

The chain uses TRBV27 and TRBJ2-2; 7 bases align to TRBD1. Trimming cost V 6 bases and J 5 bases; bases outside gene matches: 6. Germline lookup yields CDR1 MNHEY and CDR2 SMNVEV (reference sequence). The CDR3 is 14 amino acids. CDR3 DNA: TGTGCCAGCAGCAGGGGACAGAGGACCGGGGAGCTGTTTTTT. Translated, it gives CASSRGQRTGELFF.

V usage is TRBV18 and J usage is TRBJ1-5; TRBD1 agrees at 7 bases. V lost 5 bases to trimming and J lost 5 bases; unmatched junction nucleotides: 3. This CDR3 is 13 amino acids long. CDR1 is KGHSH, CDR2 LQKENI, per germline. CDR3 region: CASSGDRDQPQHF. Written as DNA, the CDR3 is TGTGCCAGCTCAGGCGACAGGGATCAGCCCCAGCATTTT.

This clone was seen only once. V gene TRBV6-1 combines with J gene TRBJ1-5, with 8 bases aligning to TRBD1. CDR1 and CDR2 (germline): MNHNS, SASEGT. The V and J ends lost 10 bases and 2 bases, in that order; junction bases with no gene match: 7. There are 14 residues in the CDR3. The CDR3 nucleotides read TGTGCCATCCAACAGGGGGGAGGCAATCAGCCCCAGCATTTT. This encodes CAIQQGGGNQPQHF.

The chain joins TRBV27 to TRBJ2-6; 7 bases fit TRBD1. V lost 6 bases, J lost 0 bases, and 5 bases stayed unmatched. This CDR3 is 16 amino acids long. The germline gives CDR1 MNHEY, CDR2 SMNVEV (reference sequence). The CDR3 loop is CASSWDSLSGANVLTF. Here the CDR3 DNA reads TGTGCCAGCAGCTGGGACAGTCTCTCTGGGGCCAACGTCCTGACTTTC.

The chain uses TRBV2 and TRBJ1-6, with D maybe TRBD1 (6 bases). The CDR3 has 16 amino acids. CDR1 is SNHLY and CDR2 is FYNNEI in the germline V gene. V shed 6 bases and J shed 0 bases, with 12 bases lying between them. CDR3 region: CASRPLDSSYNSPLHF. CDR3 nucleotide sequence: TGTGCCAGCAGACCCTTGGACAGCTCCTATAATTCACCCCTCCACTTT.

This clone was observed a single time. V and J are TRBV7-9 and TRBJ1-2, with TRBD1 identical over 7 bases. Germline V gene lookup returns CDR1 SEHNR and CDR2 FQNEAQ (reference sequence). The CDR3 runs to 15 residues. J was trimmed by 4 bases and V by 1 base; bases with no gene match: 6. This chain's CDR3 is CASSLGSGQVYGYTF. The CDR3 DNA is TGTGCCAGCAGCTTAGGGTCCGGACAGGTCTATGGCTACACCTTC. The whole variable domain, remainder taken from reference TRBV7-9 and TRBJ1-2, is DTGVSQNPRHKITKRGQNVTFRCDPISEHNRLYWYRQTLGQGPEFLTYFQNEAQLEKSRLLSDRFSAERPKGSFSTLEIQRTEQGDSAMYLCASSLGSGQVYGYTFGSGTRLTVV.

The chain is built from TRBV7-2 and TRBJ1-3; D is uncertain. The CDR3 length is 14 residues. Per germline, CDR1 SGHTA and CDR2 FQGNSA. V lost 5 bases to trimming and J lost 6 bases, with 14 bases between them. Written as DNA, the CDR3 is TGTGCCAGCAGCCCACGGGGAGGAGTAAACACCATATATTTT. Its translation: CASSPRGGVNTIYF.

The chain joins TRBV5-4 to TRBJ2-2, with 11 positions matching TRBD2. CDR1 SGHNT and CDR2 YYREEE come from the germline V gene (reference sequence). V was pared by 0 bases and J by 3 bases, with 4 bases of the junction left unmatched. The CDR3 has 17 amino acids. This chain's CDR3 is CASSLGIAGGDTGELFF. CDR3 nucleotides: TGTGCCAGCAGCTTGGGGATAGCGGGAGGGGACACCGGGGAGCTGTTTTTT.

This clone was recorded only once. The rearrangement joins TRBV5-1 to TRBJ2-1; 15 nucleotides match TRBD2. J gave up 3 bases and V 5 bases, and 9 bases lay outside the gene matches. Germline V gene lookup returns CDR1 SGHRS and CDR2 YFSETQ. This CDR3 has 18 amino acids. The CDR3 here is CASRGRTSGGEYYNEQFF. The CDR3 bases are TGCGCCAGCAGGGGTCGGACTAGCGGGGGGGAGTACTACAATGAGCAGTTCTTC.